This T cell receptor beta chain was identified during a study of control samples from healthy donors and cancer patients. V lost 0 bases, J lost 5 bases, and 10 bases lay in between. The CDR3 has 14 residues. Germline CDR1 and CDR2: SGHRS and YFSETQ. TCRdb's copy holds only in-frame clones and misses some; the assay was immunoSEQ multiplex PCR. The sample shows about 150,000 clones, 93% of them seen only once. Sample: blood. This receptor was taken from a man aged 50 to 60 in good health. The chain is built from TRBV5-1 and TRBJ2-3; possible D gene TRBD2, 6 bases. The CDR3 coding sequence is TGCGCCAGCAGCTTGGACGGAGGGCGAGATACGCAGTATTTT. This codes for CASSLDGGRDTQYF. The complete variable domain, with remaining parts taken from reference TRBV5-1 and TRBJ2-3, reads KAGVTQTPRYLIKTRGQQVTLSCSPISGHRSVSWYQQTPGQGLQFLFEYFSETQRNKGNFPGRFSGRQFSNSRSEMNVSTLELGDSALYLCASSLDGGRDTQYFGPGTRLTVL.